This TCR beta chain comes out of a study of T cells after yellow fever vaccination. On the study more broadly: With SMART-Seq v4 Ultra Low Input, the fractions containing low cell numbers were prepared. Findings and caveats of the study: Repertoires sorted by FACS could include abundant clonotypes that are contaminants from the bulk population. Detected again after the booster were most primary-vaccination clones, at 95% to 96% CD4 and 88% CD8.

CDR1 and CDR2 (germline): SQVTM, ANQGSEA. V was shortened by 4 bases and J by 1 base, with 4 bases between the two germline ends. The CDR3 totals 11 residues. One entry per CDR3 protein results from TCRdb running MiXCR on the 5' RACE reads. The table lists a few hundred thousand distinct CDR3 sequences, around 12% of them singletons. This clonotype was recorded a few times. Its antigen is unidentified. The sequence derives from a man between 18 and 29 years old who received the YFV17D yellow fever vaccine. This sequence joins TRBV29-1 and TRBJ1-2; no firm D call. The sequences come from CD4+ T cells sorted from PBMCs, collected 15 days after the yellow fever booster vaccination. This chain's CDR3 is CSVGRNYGYTF. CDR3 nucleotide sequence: TGCAGCGTTGGACGTAACTATGGCTACACCTTC. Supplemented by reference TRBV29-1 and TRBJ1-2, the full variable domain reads SAVISQKPSRDICQRGTSLTIQCQVDSQVTMMFWYRQQPGQSLTLIATANQGSEATYESGFVIDKFPISRPNLTFSTLTVSNMSPEDSSIYLCSVGRNYGYTFGSGTRLTVV.